The 18 T cell receptor beta chains reported below all come from one sample, sequenced in a study of T cell changes during pregnancy in multiple sclerosis. Libraries were prepared by immunoSEQ multiplex PCR; TCRdb keeps only in-frame clonotypes and omits some of them. This table holds some 69,000 clones, roughly nine tenths found once. The material was peripheral blood, obtained in the second trimester of pregnancy. The receptor source for this set is a female donor in good health, enrolled as a control in a pregnancy study.

The chain employs TRBV6-1 and TRBJ1-2, with 7 bases that match TRBD1. Germline assignment: CDR1 MNHNS and CDR2 SASEGT. Trimming removed 11 bases from V and 8 bases from J; junction bases left unmatched: 17. CDR3 size: 14 residues. CDR3 DNA sequence: TGTGCCGCCAAAGAAACCGGCAGGGGGAGCGGCTACACCTTC. Encoded protein: CAAKETGRGSGYTF.

This chain joins TRBV18 and TRBJ1-2; TRBD1 aligns across 10 bases. CDR1 and CDR2 from the germline V gene are KGHSH and LQKENI. This CDR3 spans 15 amino acids. V gave up 5 bases and J gave up 8 bases; unmatched junction bases: 11. The CDR3 bases are TGTGCCAGCTCAACAACCGGGACAGGGGTAGAGGGCTACACCTTC. Translating gives CASSTTGTGVEGYTF.

The V call is TRBV27, the J call TRBJ1-2; 9 bases are shared with TRBD1. The CDR3 sequence is 15 residues long. With V trimmed by 4 bases and J by 4 bases, 7 bases remained unmatched. The germline V gene has CDR1 MNHEY and CDR2 SMNVEV (reference sequence). Here the CDR3 reads CASSWDRVSSYGYTF. As DNA, the CDR3 is TGTGCCAGCAGTTGGGACAGGGTCTCTTCCTATGGCTACACCTTC.

This chain joins TRBV7-2 and TRBJ1-1; no clear D. V dropped 0 bases and J dropped 0 bases, with 11 bases sitting between them. Germline V gene lookup returns CDR1 SGHTA and CDR2 FQGNSA. This CDR3 is built from 16 residues. The CDR3 is CASSLALAGMNTEAFF. CDR3 sequence (DNA): TGTGCCAGCAGCTTAGCCTTGGCAGGAATGAACACTGAAGCTTTCTTT.

CDR3 in amino acids: CASRQGFLVSYNSPLHF. CDR3 DNA: TGTGCCAGCAGACAGGGGTTTCTCGTCTCCTATAATTCACCCCTCCACTTT. The chain is built from TRBV2 and TRBJ1-6; 7 nucleotides match TRBD1. Germline V gene lookup returns CDR1 SNHLY and CDR2 FYNNEI. The CDR3 extends over 17 amino acids. Unmatched junction bases numbered 8, after V lost 6 bases and J lost 0 bases. The entire variable domain, with the rest obtained from reference TRBV2 and TRBJ1-6, is as follows: EPEVTQTPSHQVTQMGQEVILRCVPISNHLYFYWYRQILGQKVEFLVSFYNNEISEKSEIFDDQFSVERPDGSNFTLKIRSTKLEDSAMYFCASRQGFLVSYNSPLHFGNGTRLTVT.

The chain carries TRBV2 and TRBJ2-7; the D gene is possibly TRBD2 (5 bases). There are 12 residues in the CDR3. Per the germline V gene, CDR1 is SNHLY and CDR2 is FYNNEI. Trimming removed 8 bases at V and 2 bases at J, with 10 bases between. This CDR3 is CASLGETYEQYF. The CDR3 DNA follows: TGTGCCAGCCTGGGAGAAACCTACGAGCAGTACTTC.

This chain uses TRBV9 with TRBJ1-4, with no clear D. V shed 0 bases and J shed 8 bases, with 20 bases lying between them. Germline lookup yields CDR1 SGDLS and CDR2 YYNGEE. The CDR3 has 17 residues. The CDR3 is CASSVEVGGLLGEKLFF. CDR3 nucleotide sequence: TGTGCCAGCAGCGTAGAAGTAGGAGGGCTACTGGGGGAAAAACTGTTTTTT.

The chain is built from TRBV9 and TRBJ1-1; weak D call: TRBD1 (5 bases). This CDR3 spans 15 amino acids. CDR1 and CDR2 from the germline V gene are SGDLS and YYNGEE. Trimming took 4 bases from V and 4 from J, leaving 17 bases between them. The DNA for the CDR3 is TGTGCCAGCAGCCCCACGGGGGTCTCGGGCACTGAAGCTTTCTTT. Encoded protein: CASSPTGVSGTEAFF.

This clone has only one observation. This rearrangement joins TRBV9 to TRBJ1-6; perhaps TRBD1 as D (6 bases). V was trimmed by 3 bases and J by 10 bases, leaving 11 bases between them. The CDR3 totals 13 residues. From germline, CDR1 is SGDLS and CDR2 YYNGEE. The CDR3: CASSAGDPSPLHF. The DNA of the CDR3 is TGTGCCAGCAGCGCAGGGGATCCATCACCCCTCCACTTT.

This chain links TRBV5-5 with TRBJ1-1; D possibly corresponds to TRBD1 (5 bases). Germline lookup yields CDR1 SGHKS and CDR2 YYEKEE (reference sequence). CDR3 length: 16 residues. V lost 1 base to trimming and J lost 0 bases, with 13 bases between them. CDR3 loop: CASSLSGDGLNTEAFF. For the CDR3, the DNA is TGTGCCAGCAGCTTGTCGGGGGACGGACTGAACACTGAAGCTTTCTTT.

In regard to this clone: This specimen includes other DNA sequences encoding the same CDR3. V is TRBV4-3 and J is TRBJ2-1, with 7 bases aligning to TRBD1. V shed 2 bases, J shed 3 bases, and the junction held 4 bases outside the gene matches. CDR3 size: 15 residues. CDR1 is LGHNA, CDR2 YSLEER, per germline. The CDR3 coding sequence is TGCGCCAGCAGCCAACGACAGGGCATCTACAATGAGCAGTTCTTC. Protein: CASSQRQGIYNEQFF.

This clone appeared once. This chain links TRBV6-5 with TRBJ2-1; TRBD2 is a possible D gene (5 bases). The V and J ends lost 7 bases and 9 bases respectively, with 10 bases between them. The CDR3 runs 11 residues. Per germline, CDR1 MNHEY and CDR2 SVGAGI. The CDR3 reads CASMFGGEQFF. The CDR3 nucleotides read TGTGCCAGCATGTTTGGAGGTGAGCAGTTCTTC.

The rearrangement joins TRBV6-5 to TRBJ1-1; weak D call: TRBD1 (6 bases). The CDR3 is 13 amino acids. V was clipped by 7 bases and J by 4 bases, with 13 bases between them. Germline V lookup: CDR1 MNHEY, CDR2 SVGAGI. Here the CDR3 reads CASNGGRGTEAFF. CDR3 coding DNA: TGTGCCAGCAATGGGGGCAGGGGCACTGAAGCTTTCTTT.

The chain carries TRBV19 and TRBJ1-5, with a tentative D call TRBD1 (6 bases). CDR1 LNHDA and CDR2 SQIVND come from the germline V gene (reference sequence). This CDR3 is 15 amino acids long. Trimming removed 1 base at V and 7 bases at J, with 14 bases between. CDR3 DNA sequence: TGTGCCAGTAGTATAGGTGAACAGGGCGGACAGCCCCAGCATTTT. Its translation: CASSIGEQGGQPQHF.

The chain has TRBV6-5 and TRBJ2-1, with 13 positions matching TRBD2. V lost 7 bases to trimming and J lost 5 bases; unmatched junction nucleotides: 5. CDR3 length: 15 amino acids. The germline V gene encodes CDR1 MNHEY and CDR2 SVGAGI. The CDR3 sequence: CASTRGTSGDNEQFF. In DNA, the CDR3 is TGTGCCAGCACACGAGGGACTAGCGGGGACAATGAGCAGTTCTTC.

This clone was found once. The V gene is TRBV9, the J gene TRBJ1-1; D not resolved. The germline gives CDR1 SGDLS, CDR2 YYNGEE. The ends were cut back, 3 bases at V and 11 bases at J, with 11 bases in the middle. There are 11 residues in the CDR3. CDR3 amino acids: CASSDRNGAFF. DNA of the CDR3: TGTGCCAGCAGCGACCGTAACGGGGCTTTCTTT.

The chain has TRBV7-2 and TRBJ1-3; 7 bases are a match to TRBD1. The CDR3 has 15 amino acids. V shed 4 bases, J shed 0 bases, and the junction held 3 bases outside the gene matches. In germline, CDR1 is SGHTA, CDR2 FQGNSA. The DNA of the CDR3 is TGTGCCAGCAGCTCGTGGACAGGCTCTGGAAACACCATATATTTT. Translating gives CASSSWTGSGNTIYF.

This chain links TRBV27 with TRBJ2-7; 7 bases align to TRBD1. The germline gives CDR1 MNHEY, CDR2 SMNVEV (reference sequence). CDR3 length: 14 amino acids. V was clipped by 2 bases and J by 0 bases; unmatched bases: 1. This chain's CDR3 is CASSLGDSSYEQYF. CDR3 DNA: TGTGCCAGCAGTTTAGGGGACAGCTCCTACGAGCAGTACTTC.